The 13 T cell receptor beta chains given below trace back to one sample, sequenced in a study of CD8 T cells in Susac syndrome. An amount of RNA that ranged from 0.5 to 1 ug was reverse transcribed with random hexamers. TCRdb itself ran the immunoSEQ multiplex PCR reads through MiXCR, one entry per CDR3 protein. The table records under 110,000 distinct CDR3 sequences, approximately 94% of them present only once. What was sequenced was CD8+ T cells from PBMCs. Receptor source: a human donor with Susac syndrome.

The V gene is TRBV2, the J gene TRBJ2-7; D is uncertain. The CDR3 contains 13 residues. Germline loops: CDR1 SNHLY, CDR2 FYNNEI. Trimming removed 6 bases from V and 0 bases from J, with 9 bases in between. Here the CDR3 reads CASSASNSYEQYF. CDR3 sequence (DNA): TGTGCCAGCAGCGCGAGCAACTCCTACGAGCAGTACTTC.

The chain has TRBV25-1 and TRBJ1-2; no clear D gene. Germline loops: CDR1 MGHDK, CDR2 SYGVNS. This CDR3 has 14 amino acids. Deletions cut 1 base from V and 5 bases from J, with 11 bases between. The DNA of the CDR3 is TGTGCCAGCAGTGAATCGGCAGGCCGATATGGCTACACCTTC. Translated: CASSESAGRYGYTF.

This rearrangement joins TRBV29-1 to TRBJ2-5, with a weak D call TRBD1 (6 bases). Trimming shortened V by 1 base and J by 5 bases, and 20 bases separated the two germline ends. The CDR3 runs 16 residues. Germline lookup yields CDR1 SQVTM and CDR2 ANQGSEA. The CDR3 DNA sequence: TGCAGCGTTGAAGCCCGCAGGGGTGGGTTTAGGGAGACCCAGTACTTC. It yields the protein CSVEARRGGFRETQYF.

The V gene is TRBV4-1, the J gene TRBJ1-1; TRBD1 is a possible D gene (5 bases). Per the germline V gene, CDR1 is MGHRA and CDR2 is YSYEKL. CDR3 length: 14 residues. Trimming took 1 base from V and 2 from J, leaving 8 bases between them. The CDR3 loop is CASSQVQGNTEAFF. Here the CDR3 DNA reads TGCGCCAGCAGCCAAGTTCAGGGTAACACTGAAGCTTTCTTT.

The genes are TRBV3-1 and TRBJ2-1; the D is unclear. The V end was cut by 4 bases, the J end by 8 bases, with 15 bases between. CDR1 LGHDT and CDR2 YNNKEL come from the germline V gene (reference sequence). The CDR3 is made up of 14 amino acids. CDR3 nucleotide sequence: TGTGCCAGCAGCCTAAGGCGTCTGGCTGATGAGCAGTTCTTC. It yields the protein CASSLRRLADEQFF.

The CDR3 region has the DNA TGTGCCAGCAGTTTCGGGGGCGCGGGGGCTTTCTTT. Its protein product is CASSFGGAGAFF. The gene calls are TRBV27 and TRBJ1-1, with D perhaps TRBD1 (6 bases). V was pared by 3 bases and J by 11 bases, with 13 bases between. This CDR3 comprises 12 residues. Germline-derived CDR1 and CDR2 are MNHEY and SMNVEV (reference sequence).

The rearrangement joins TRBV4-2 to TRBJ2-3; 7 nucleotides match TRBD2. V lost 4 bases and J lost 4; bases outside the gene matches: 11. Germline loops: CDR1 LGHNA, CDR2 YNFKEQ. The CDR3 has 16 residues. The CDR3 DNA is TGTGCCAGCAGCCCCCTGGCGGGCGGGGGAGCAGATACGCAGTATTTT. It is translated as CASSPLAGGGADTQYF.

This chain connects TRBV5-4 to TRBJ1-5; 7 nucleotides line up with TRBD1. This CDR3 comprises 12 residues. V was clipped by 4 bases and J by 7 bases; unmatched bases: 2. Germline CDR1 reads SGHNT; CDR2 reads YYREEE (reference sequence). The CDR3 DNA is TGTGCCAGCAGCAACAGGGGACAGCCCCAGCATTTT. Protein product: CASSNRGQPQHF. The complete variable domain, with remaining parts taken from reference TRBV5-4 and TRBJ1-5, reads ETGVTQSPTHLIKTRGQQVTLRCSSQSGHNTVSWYQQALGQGPQFIFQYYREEENGRGNFPPRFSGLQFPNYSSELNVNALELDDSALYLCASSNRGQPQHFGDGTRLSIL.

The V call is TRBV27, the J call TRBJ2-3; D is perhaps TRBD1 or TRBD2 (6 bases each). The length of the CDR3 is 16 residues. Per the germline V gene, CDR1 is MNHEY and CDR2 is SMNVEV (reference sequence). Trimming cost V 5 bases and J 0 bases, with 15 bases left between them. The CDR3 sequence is CASSLGGTFSTDTQYF. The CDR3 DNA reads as TGTGCCAGCAGTCTTGGAGGGACATTTAGCACAGATACGCAGTATTTT.

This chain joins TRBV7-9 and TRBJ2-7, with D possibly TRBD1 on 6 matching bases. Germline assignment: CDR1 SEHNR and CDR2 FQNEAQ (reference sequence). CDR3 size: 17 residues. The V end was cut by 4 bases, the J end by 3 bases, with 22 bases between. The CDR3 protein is CASSSPVGQRGIYEQYF. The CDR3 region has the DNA TGTGCCAGCAGCTCCCCGGTGGGGCAGAGGGGGATCTACGAGCAGTACTTC.

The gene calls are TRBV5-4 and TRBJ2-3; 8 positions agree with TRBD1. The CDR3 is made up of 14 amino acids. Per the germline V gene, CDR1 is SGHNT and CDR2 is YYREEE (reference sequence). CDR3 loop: CAHATGGFPDTQYF. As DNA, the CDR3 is TGTGCTCACGCAACAGGGGGATTTCCAGATACGCAGTATTTT.

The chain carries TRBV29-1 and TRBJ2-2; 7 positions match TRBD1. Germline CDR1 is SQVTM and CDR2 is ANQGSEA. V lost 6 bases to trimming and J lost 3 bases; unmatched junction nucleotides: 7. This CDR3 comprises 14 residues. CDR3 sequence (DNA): TGCAGCGTCCGAGGGGGCGGGTACACCGGGGAGCTGTTTTTT. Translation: CSVRGGGYTGELFF.

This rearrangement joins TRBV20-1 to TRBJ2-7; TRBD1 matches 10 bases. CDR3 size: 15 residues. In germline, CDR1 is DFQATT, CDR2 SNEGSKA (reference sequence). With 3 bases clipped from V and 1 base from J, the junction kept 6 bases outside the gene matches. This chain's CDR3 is CSASLRQGASYEQYF. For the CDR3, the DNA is TGCAGTGCTAGTCTCCGACAGGGGGCTTCCTACGAGCAGTACTTC.